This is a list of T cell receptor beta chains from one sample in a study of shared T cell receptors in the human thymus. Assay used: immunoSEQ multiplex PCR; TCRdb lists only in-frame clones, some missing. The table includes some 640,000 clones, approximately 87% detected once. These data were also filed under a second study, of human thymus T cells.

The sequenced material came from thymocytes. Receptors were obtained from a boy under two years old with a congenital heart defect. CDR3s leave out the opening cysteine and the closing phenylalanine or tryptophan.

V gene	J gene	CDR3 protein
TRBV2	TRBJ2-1	ASSSWGGGDEQF
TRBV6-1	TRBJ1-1	ASSEGQENTEAF
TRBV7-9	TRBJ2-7	ASSLGTTYEQY
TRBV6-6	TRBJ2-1	ASSLSTSGDNEQF
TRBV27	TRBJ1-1	ASGPGTGFVTEAF
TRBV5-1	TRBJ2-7	ASSLAVSPLYEQY
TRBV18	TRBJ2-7	ASSLSSGQDSYEQY
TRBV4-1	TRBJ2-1	ASSQPERAALWYEQF
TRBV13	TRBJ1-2	ASRIPGQGHYGYT
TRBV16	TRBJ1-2	ASSQSRAGADYGYT
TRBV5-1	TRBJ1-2	ASSLDSRELDGYT
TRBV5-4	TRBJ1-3	ASSVAGSGNTIY
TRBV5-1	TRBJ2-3	ASSSGQGKPTDTQY
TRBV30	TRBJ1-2	ARRDSLNYGYT
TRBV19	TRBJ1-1	ASSSGPNTEAF
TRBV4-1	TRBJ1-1	ASSQGGHTEAF
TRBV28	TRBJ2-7	ASSPKLLAGGANEQY
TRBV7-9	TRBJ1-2	ASSLVWGDNYGYT
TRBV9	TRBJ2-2	ASSAQGVGYTGELF
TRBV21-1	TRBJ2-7	ASIPLDSLLPNEQY
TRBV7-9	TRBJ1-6	ASRTDSPYSYNSPLH
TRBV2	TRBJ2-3	ASSCRDRDKY
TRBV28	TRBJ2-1	ASSQLASSYNEQF
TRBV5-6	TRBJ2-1	ASSLVGVVSDNEQF
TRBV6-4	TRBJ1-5	ASTWGDSNQPQH
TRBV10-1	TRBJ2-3	ASSESGPTDTQY
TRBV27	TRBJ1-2	ASRERDRTNYGYT
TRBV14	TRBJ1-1	ASSQDRGGNTEAF
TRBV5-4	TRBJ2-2	ASSLGLAWTGELF
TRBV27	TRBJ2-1	ASSPIAGRSYNEQF
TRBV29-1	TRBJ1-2	SSLLRAPNYGYT
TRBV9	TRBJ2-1	ASSAGTSIHNEQF
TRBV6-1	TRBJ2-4	ASSEKGGTLAKNIQY
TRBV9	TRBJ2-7	ASSPRDRGRDEQY
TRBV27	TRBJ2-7	ASSASFMRSYEQY
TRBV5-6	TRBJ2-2	ASSGPGTSGLENTGELF
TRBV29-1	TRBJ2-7	SVETSGNEQY
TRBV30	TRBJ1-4	AWRAGGTEKLF
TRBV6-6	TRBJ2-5	ASSAGRETQY
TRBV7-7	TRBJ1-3	ASSFRGGNTIY
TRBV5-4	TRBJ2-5	ASSLGGTQY
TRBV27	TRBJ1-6	ASRLTGPKNSPLH
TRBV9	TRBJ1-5	ASSVGGEGKDPQH
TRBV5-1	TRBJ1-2	ASSLDRVENYGYT
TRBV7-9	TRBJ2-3	ASSLGRGGITDTQY
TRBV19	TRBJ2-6	ASTERGHHESGANVLT
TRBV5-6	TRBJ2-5	ASSMWRALQETQY
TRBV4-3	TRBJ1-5	ASSQDKGHQPQH
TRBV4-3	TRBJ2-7	ASSQDRGIYEQY
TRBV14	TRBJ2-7	ASSHLLRDRGPHEQY
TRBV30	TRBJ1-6	AWSLGGYNSPLH
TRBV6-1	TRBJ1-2	ASSETLDRGSYT
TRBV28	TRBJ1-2	ASSLNPGTEYGYT
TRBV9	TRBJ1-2	ASSFGQGAPWT
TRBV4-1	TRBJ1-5	ASSQVGGRGNQPQH
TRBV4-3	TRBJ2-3	ASSQDRIGTDTQY
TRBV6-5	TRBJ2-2	ASGRLAGVVGELF
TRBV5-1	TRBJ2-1	ASSLEGGAQPSSYNEQF
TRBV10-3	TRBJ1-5	AINTQQGGPQH